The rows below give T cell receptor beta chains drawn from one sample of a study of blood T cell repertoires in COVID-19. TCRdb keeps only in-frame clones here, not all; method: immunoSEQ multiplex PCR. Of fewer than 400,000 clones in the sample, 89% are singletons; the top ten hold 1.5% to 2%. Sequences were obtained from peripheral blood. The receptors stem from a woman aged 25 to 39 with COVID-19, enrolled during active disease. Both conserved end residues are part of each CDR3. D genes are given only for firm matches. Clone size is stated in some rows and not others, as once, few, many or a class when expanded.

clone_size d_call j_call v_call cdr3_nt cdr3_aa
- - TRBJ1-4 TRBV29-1 TGCAGCGTTCTCCCGTTCCTAGGAGAAAAACTGTTTTTT CSVLPFLGEKLFF
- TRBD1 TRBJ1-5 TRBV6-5 TGTGCCAGTAAAAAGCCGACAGGGGGTAATCAGCCCCAGCATTTT CASKKPTGGNQPQHF
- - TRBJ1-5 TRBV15 TGTGCCACCAGCAGAGATGGGCAGAACAATCAGCCCCAGCATTTT CATSRDGQNNQPQHF
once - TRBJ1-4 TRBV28 TGTGCCAGCAGTTTAGTAGGGGGTGGGAATGAAAAACTGTTTTTT CASSLVGGGNEKLFF
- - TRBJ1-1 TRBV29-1 TGCAGCGTTCCGGACAGAGGGACTGAAGCTTTCTTT CSVPDRGTEAFF
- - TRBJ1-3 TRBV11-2 TGTGCCAGCAGCTTAGACAGGTATTACTCTGGAAACACCATATATTTT CASSLDRYYSGNTIYF
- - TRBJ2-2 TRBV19 TGTGCCAGTAGTCCGGGACTTGGGAAGGGCGGGGAGCTGTTTTTT CASSPGLGKGGELFF
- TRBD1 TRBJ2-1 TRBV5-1 TGCGCCAGCAGCTTGGAGACAGGGGTCAATGAGCAGTTCTTC CASSLETGVNEQFF
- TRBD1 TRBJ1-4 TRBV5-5 TGTGCCAGCAGCTTAACGGACAGGGGAAGAGTAGAGGAAAAACTGTTTTTT CASSLTDRGRVEEKLFF
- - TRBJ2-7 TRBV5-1 TGCGCCAGCAGCCTCCGGGTAGGAGCCGGTTCCTACGAGCAGTACTTC CASSLRVGAGSYEQYF
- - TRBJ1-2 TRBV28 TGTGCCAGCAGTTTCGGGGGTAGGGGCTACACCTTC CASSFGGRGYTF
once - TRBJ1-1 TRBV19 TGTGCCAGTAGTATGAATAGATTTGCCACTGAAGCTTTCTTT CASSMNRFATEAFF
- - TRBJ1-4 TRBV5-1 TGCGCCAGCAGCCCCCGGGCGCAGGGGCAGGTTGAAAAACTGTTTTTT CASSPRAQGQVEKLFF
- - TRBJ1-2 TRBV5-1 TGCGCCAGCAGCTCAGGGCCCTCTACCCAAGGCTACACCTTC CASSSGPSTQGYTF
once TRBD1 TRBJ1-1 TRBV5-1 TGCGCCAGCAGCTTGGTGTCAGGGGGGAACACTGAAGCTTTCTTT CASSLVSGGNTEAFF
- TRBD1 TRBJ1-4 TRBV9 TGTGCCAGCAGCGCAGGGGGCGAGAATGAAAAACTGTTTTTT CASSAGGENEKLFF
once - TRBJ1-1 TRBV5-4 TGTGCCAGCAGCTTAACGGGTACTGAAGCTTTCTTT CASSLTGTEAFF
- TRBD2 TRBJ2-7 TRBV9 TGTGCCAGCAGCGTAGGGGCTAGCGGGGGGTACGAGCAGTACTTC CASSVGASGGYEQYF
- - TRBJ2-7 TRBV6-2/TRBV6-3 TGTGCCAGCAGTTCGAGTGTGAGGGGGGGCTACGAGCAGTACTTC CASSSSVRGGYEQYF
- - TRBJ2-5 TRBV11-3 TGTGCCAGCAGCTTAGGAGGGGGGGCCCAAGAGACCCAGTACTTC CASSLGGGAQETQYF
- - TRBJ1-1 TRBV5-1 TGCGCCAGCAGCCCCGACATAGGGGGACGAACGGCTTTCTTT CASSPDIGGRTAFF
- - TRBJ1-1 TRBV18 TGTGCCAGCTCAAGTTCGCTACCAGGAGGAACTGAAGCTTTCTTT CASSSSLPGGTEAFF
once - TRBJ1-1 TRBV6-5 TGTGCCAGCAGTTACTCTCCAGGCACTGAAGCTTTCTTT CASSYSPGTEAFF
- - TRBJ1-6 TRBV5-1 TGCGCCAGCAGCTTGGGGGCGGTTGGACAATCACCCCTCCACTTT CASSLGAVGQSPLHF
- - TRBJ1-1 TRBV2 TGTGCCAGCAGTGGCGCTATGGTAGCTGAAGCTTTCTTT CASSGAMVAEAFF
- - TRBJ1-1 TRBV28 TGTGCCTTAAAACAGGGTTGGAACACTGAAGCTTTCTTT CALKQGWNTEAFF
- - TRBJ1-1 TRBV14 TGTGCCAGCAGTCGACAGGTGAACACTGAAGCTTTCTTT CASSRQVNTEAFF
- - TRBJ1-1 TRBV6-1 TGTGCCAGCAGTGAGGACAGTGTGAACACTGAAGCTTTCTTT CASSEDSVNTEAFF
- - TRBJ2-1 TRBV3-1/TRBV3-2 TGTGCCAGCAGCCAATTTCGGCAACGTGGGGCCAATGAGCAGTTCTTC CASSQFRQRGANEQFF
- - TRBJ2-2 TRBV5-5 TGTGCCAGCAGCTTGCGTTTGGCCCCTGTGAACACCGGGGAGCTGTTTTTT CASSLRLAPVNTGELFF
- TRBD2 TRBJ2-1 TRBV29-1 TGCAGCGTCGAACCGACTAGCGGGGGTTCCTACAATGAGCAGTTCTTC CSVEPTSGGSYNEQFF
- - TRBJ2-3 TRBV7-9 TGTGCCAGCAGCCCTCCAGTCAGTACAGATACGCAGTATTTT CASSPPVSTDTQYF
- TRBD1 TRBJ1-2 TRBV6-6 TGTGCCAGCAGCCCGACCGGACAGGCGAAAGGCTACACCTTC CASSPTGQAKGYTF
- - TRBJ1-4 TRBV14 TGTGCCAGCAGCCTAACAGGGACGGGTAGTGAAAAACTGTTTTTT CASSLTGTGSEKLFF
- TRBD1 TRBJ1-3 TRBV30 TGTGCCTGGGGAGGGACAGCTGGAAACACCATATATTTT CAWGGTAGNTIYF